The 25 T cell receptor beta chains below were found in one sample sequenced in a study of blood T cells in healthy people across ages. A second PCR of 7 to 11 cycles used a sample-barcoded 5' primer and a J-beta primer mix. TCRdb called the 5' RACE reads again in MiXCR, with one record for every CDR3 protein. In the table there are 450,000 to 650,000 distinct CDR3 sequences, 24% of which are singletons. These data were also reused for a study on T cells of mothers and their children.

Sample: blood. The receptor set was obtained from a boy younger than 18 in good health.

The J gene is TRBJ1-2, the V gene TRBV6-1; D remains unclear. Germline CDR1 MNHNS, CDR2 SASEGT. V lost 6 bases to trimming and J lost 6 bases, with 8 bases between them. This CDR3 is 11 amino acids long. The CDR3 sequence: CASREVDGYTF. The CDR3, as DNA: TGTGCCAGCAGGGAGGTAGATGGCTACACCTTC.

In this sample, this clonotype turned up a few times. The J gene is TRBJ2-1, the V gene TRBV4-1; the match to TRBD2 covers 7 bases. Germline lookup yields CDR1 MGHRA and CDR2 YSYEKL. CDR3 size: 15 residues. V dropped 0 bases and J dropped 8; count of bases not matched to a gene: 7. The CDR3 bases are TGCGCCAGCAGCCAAGATGGGGGGGTGGGCGATGAGCAGTTCTTC. Translating it yields CASSQDGGVGDEQFF.

A few counts support this clonotype. The V and J genes are TRBV30 and TRBJ2-7; 10 nucleotides agree with TRBD1. J lost 1 base, V lost 0 bases, and 0 bases had no gene match. Germline CDR1 is GTSNPN and CDR2 is SVGIG (reference sequence). This CDR3 has 14 amino acids. CDR3 in DNA: TGTGCCTGGAGTGTGGGACAGGGGTCCTACGAGCAGTACTTC. The encoded protein is CAWSVGQGSYEQYF.

This chain links TRBV6-1 with TRBJ1-1; no clear D. CDR3 length: 15 amino acids. The germline gives CDR1 MNHNS, CDR2 SASEGT. Trimming shortened V by 5 bases and J by 1 base, and 14 bases separated the two germline ends. The CDR3 coding sequence is TGTGCCAGCAGTCAACCCGGGGTGGGGAACACTGAAGCTTTCTTT. It encodes CASSQPGVGNTEAFF.

The chain links TRBV3-1 to TRBJ1-1; no firm D call. V lost 5 bases and J 1 base, leaving 8 bases between the germline ends. Germline assignment: CDR1 LGHDT and CDR2 YNNKEL (reference sequence). CDR3 length: 13 residues. This CDR3 reads CASSNKGNTEAFF. In nucleotides, the CDR3 is TGTGCCAGCAGCAACAAAGGGAACACTGAAGCTTTCTTT. The variable domain in full, completed from reference TRBV3-1 and TRBJ1-1, reads DTAVSQTPKYLVTQMGNDKSIKCEQNLGHDTMYWYKQDSKKFLKIMFSYNNKELIINETVPNRFSPKSPDKAHLNLHINSLELGDSAVYFCASSNKGNTEAFFGQGTRLTVV.

At least ten counts were recorded for this clonotype. In DNA form, the CDR3 reads TGCAGTGCTAGCGCGAGCTTCCAAGAGACCCAGTACTTC. Translating gives CSASASFQETQYF. This sequence joins TRBV20-1 and TRBJ2-5; D ambiguous. Per germline, CDR1 DFQATT and CDR2 SNEGSKA (reference sequence). The CDR3 is 13 amino acids. With 3 bases removed from V and 1 base from J, the gap between germline ends came to 9 bases.

This clonotype has just a few counts. The gene calls are TRBV7-2 and TRBJ2-3; D is perhaps TRBD1 or TRBD2 (5 bases each). There are 15 residues in the CDR3. Trimming stripped 1 base from V and 13 bases from J, with 21 bases between. Germline V gene lookup returns CDR1 SGHTA and CDR2 FQGNSA. CDR3 residues: CASSLVFDGTEDEYF. The DNA of the CDR3 is TGTGCCAGCAGCTTAGTCTTTGACGGGACCGAGGATGAGTATTTT.

Turning to this clonotype: One junction end disagrees with the germline gene, perhaps due to a read error. The chain links TRBV24-1 to TRBJ2-7; the D gene is possibly TRBD1 (6 bases). The CDR3 totals 15 residues. Germline values: CDR1 KGHDR, CDR2 SFDVKD. The CDR3 DNA reads TGCGCCACCAGTGATGGCCCGGACAGCTACTACGAGCAGTACTTC. Protein sequence: CATSDGPDSYYEQYF.

The V call is TRBV3-1, the J call TRBJ2-5, with 10 bases matching TRBD2. Judging by the DNA end, TRBJ2-1 fits better; the J call may be wrong. CDR1 is LGHDT, CDR2 YNNKEL, per germline (reference sequence). This CDR3 is 16 amino acids long. In DNA, the CDR3 is TGTGCCAGCAGCCAAGTAATCCTAGCGGGAGAGAATGAGCAGTTCTTC. This sequence encodes CASSQVILAGENEQFF.

This chain uses TRBV12-3 or TRBV12-4 with TRBJ1-4; D may be TRBD1 (5 bases). The V gene lost 3 bases and the J gene lost 4 bases, with 9 bases spanning the gap. The CDR3 has 14 amino acids. The CDR3 nucleotides read TGTGCCAGCAGTTTCGACAGACTTAATGAAAAACTGTTTTTT. This encodes CASSFDRLNEKLFF.

The chain has TRBV3-1 and TRBJ2-5, with 9 bases lining up with TRBD2. This CDR3 contains 15 residues. CDR1 is LGHDT and CDR2 is YNNKEL in the germline V gene (reference sequence). V dropped 4 bases and J dropped 5; count of bases not matched to a gene: 8. The CDR3 region is CASSPGGSGSETQYF. In DNA, the CDR3 is TGTGCCAGCAGCCCCGGTGGTAGCGGGAGCGAGACCCAGTACTTC.

The V and J genes are TRBV12-3 or TRBV12-4 and TRBJ2-5, with D uncertain. The CDR3 consists of 14 residues. V was trimmed by 6 bases and J by 4 bases, leaving 15 bases between them. The CDR3 nucleotides read TGTGCCAGCAGCCCGCGATGGGCCGGAGAGACCCAGTACTTC. It specifies CASSPRWAGETQYF.

The rearrangement links TRBV20-1 to TRBJ2-3; 9 nucleotides match TRBD2. Trimming at V came to 6 bases and at J to 2 bases, leaving 6 bases not matched to a gene. Germline V gives CDR1 DFQATT, CDR2 SNEGSKA (reference sequence). The CDR3 runs 14 residues. CDR3 sequence (DNA): TGCAGTGCCAGGGTAGCGGGGGTCACAGATACGCAGTATTTT. Amino acid sequence: CSARVAGVTDTQYF.

This clonotype was seen only a few times. V is TRBV4-1 and J is TRBJ2-5; possibly TRBD1 or TRBD2 for D (5 bases each). The CDR3 extends over 15 amino acids. The V end was cut by 0 bases, the J end by 2 bases, with 10 bases between. Germline values: CDR1 MGHRA, CDR2 YSYEKL. The CDR3 reads CASSQELRGQETQYF. In DNA form, the CDR3 reads TGCGCCAGCAGCCAAGAATTGAGGGGACAAGAGACCCAGTACTTC.

This clonotype was seen more than once but under ten times. V usage is TRBV12-3 or TRBV12-4 and J usage is TRBJ1-4; no reliable D call. Trimming stripped 3 bases from V and 6 bases from J, with 14 bases between. The CDR3 length is 15 residues. CDR3 loop: CASSLVSGTDEKLFF. CDR3 nucleotide sequence: TGTGCCAGCAGTTTGGTCTCAGGCACTGATGAAAAACTGTTTTTT.

This clonotype appeared a few times. The chain uses TRBV7-3 and TRBJ1-4; TRBD1 aligns across 7 bases. CDR3 size: 15 residues. Trimming took 5 bases from V and 5 from J; bases not matched to a gene: 8. The germline V gene encodes CDR1 SGHTA and CDR2 FQGTGA. The CDR3 loop reads CASSPYRGGNEKLFF. The CDR3 region has the DNA TGTGCCAGCAGCCCCTACAGGGGTGGGAATGAAAAACTGTTTTTT. Filled out from reference TRBV7-3 and TRBJ1-4, the complete variable domain reads GAGVSQTPSNKVTEKGKYVELRCDPISGHTALYWYRQSLGQGPEFLIYFQGTGAADDSGLPNDRFFAVRPEGSVSTLKIQRTERGDSAVYLCASSPYRGGNEKLFFGSGTQLSVL.

This clonotype was found a few times. The chain links TRBV5-1 to TRBJ2-1; 11 bases align to TRBD1. CDR1 and CDR2 (germline): SGHRS, YFSETQ. V was pared by 2 bases and J by 8 bases, with 6 bases of the junction left unmatched. The CDR3 length is 15 residues. The CDR3 DNA reads as TGCGCCAGCAGCTTTGGACAGGGGGCGCACCATGAGCAGTTCTTC. As protein: CASSFGQGAHHEQFF.

Only a few counts were recorded for this clonotype. The chain combines TRBV5-1 with TRBJ1-6, with D perhaps TRBD1 (6 bases). The V end was cut by 0 bases, the J end by 10 bases, with 14 bases between. This CDR3 has 15 amino acids. Per the germline V gene, CDR1 is SGHRS and CDR2 is YFSETQ. The CDR3: CASSLDRVRGSPLHF. The CDR3 region has the DNA TGCGCCAGCAGCTTGGACAGGGTGAGGGGCTCACCCCTCCACTTT.

The rearrangement links TRBV15 to TRBJ2-5, with 8 bases matching TRBD2. The J call may be in error: the DNA end matches TRBJ2-7 better. Germline V gene lookup returns CDR1 LNHNV and CDR2 YYDKDF (reference sequence). The CDR3 runs to 13 residues. The CDR3: CATSSGRAYEQYF. For the CDR3, the DNA is TGTGCCACCAGCAGCGGGAGGGCCTACGAGCAGTACTTC.

V is TRBV7-9 and J is TRBJ1-2; 9 nucleotides match TRBD1. Looked up from germline, CDR1 is SEHNR and CDR2 is FQNEAQ (reference sequence). This CDR3 region has 13 residues. The V segment lost 2 bases and the J segment 12 bases; nucleotides outside the gene matches: 7. CDR3 sequence reads: CASSLPQQGAHTF. CDR3 nucleotide sequence: TGTGCCAGCAGCTTACCTCAACAGGGGGCCCACACCTTC. Complete variable domain (other parts from reference TRBV7-9 and TRBJ1-2): DTGVSQNPRHKITKRGQNVTFRCDPISEHNRLYWYRQTLGQGPEFLTYFQNEAQLEKSRLLSDRFSAERPKGSFSTLEIQRTEQGDSAMYLCASSLPQQGAHTFGSGTRLTVV.

This clonotype was counted at least ten times. The rearrangement links TRBV12-3 or TRBV12-4 to TRBJ2-5, with TRBD2 as a possible D gene (6 bases). This CDR3 comprises 14 residues. Trimming took off 0 bases at V and 5 bases at J, with 10 bases between the two ends. CDR3: CASSLAAGGETQYF. CDR3 DNA: TGTGCCAGCAGTTTAGCTGCCGGGGGTGAGACCCAGTACTTC.

The rearrangement joins TRBV11-2 to TRBJ1-3; D gene unclear. The CDR3 has 14 amino acids. CDR1 and CDR2 from the germline V gene are SGHAT and FQNNGV. V was trimmed by 5 bases and J by 1 base, leaving 9 bases between them. The CDR3 loop is CASSLVRSGNTIYF. The CDR3 DNA reads TGTGCCAGCAGCCTAGTGAGGTCTGGAAACACCATATATTTT. Full variable domain (missing parts from reference TRBV11-2 and TRBJ1-3): EAGVAQSPRYKIIEKRQSVAFWCNPISGHATLYWYQQILGQGPKLLIQFQNNGVVDDSQLPKDRFSAERLKGVDSTLKIQPAKLEDSAVYLCASSLVRSGNTIYFGEGSWLTVV.

Regarding this clonotype: Compared with germline, one end of the junction differs, possibly owing to a read error. The chain combines TRBV9 with TRBJ2-7, with 8 bases fitting TRBD2. The germline gives CDR1 SGDLS, CDR2 YYNGEE. The CDR3 has 15 residues. CDR3 bases: TGTGCCAGCAGCGTCGCAGCTAGCGGGTCCTACGAGCACTACTTC. Its protein product is CASSVAASGSYEHYF.

The chain employs TRBV4-1 and TRBJ2-7; TRBD1 agrees at 7 bases. The CDR3 runs to 16 residues. Germline V gene lookup returns CDR1 MGHRA and CDR2 YSYEKL. V shed 3 bases, J shed 6 bases, and the junction held 14 bases outside the gene matches. The DNA for the CDR3 is TGCGCCAGCAGCCATTACTCCGGGACAGTTCTGTCCGAGCAGTACTTC. Translated: CASSHYSGTVLSEQYF.

This clonotype has just a few counts. Given the absence of the conserved phenylalanine or tryptophan at the CDR3 end, a read error is likely. V is TRBV5-1 and J is TRBJ2-2; the D is unclear. V was cut by 3 bases and J by 5 bases, with 17 bases left in between. The CDR3 is made up of 16 amino acids. The germline V gene encodes CDR1 SGHRS and CDR2 YFSETQ. CDR3 bases: TGCGCCAGCAGCTCTGTAGCCCACGTGTTGACCGGGGAGCTGTTTCTT. The encoded protein is CASSSVAHVLTGELFL.